Shown below are 14 T cell receptor beta chains from a single sample sequenced in a study of blood T cells in healthy people across ages. It was with a sample-barcoded 5' primer and a J-beta primer mix that a second PCR of roughly 7 to 12 cycles was run. TCRdb called the 5' RACE reads again in MiXCR, with one record for every CDR3 protein. The table lists 700,000 to 950,000 distinct CDR3 sequences, roughly 64% of them singletons. The specimen was blood. All receptors come from a young man in good health.

The chain carries TRBV5-1 and TRBJ2-7; no definite D call. The ends were cut back, 0 bases at V and 2 bases at J, with 12 bases in the middle. The CDR3 totals 15 residues. Germline assignment: CDR1 SGHRS and CDR2 YFSETQ. The CDR3 is CASSLEGREPYEQYF. CDR3 DNA: TGCGCCAGCAGCTTGGAGGGCAGAGAGCCCTACGAGCAGTACTTC. Full variable domain (outside the CDR3, taken from reference TRBV5-1 and TRBJ2-7): KAGVTQTPRYLIKTRGQQVTLSCSPISGHRSVSWYQQTPGQGLQFLFEYFSETQRNKGNFPGRFSGRQFSNSRSEMNVSTLELGDSALYLCASSLEGREPYEQYFGPGTRLTVT.

The chain carries TRBV7-8 and TRBJ1-6, with D perhaps matching TRBD1 (5 bases). Trimming took 5 bases from V and 8 from J, leaving 19 bases between them. The germline CDR1 and CDR2 sequences are SGHVS and FQNEAQ. The CDR3 loop spans 16 amino acids. In DNA form, the CDR3 reads TGTGCCAGCAGCGAGCAGGGCCTTGGGAGGGATTCACCCCTCCACTTT. This sequence encodes CASSEQGLGRDSPLHF.

J is TRBJ2-3 and V is TRBV11-2, with TRBD2 matching 7 bases. Trimming at V came to 3 bases and at J to 3 bases, leaving 6 bases not matched to a gene. The CDR3 extends over 15 amino acids. CDR1 SGHAT and CDR2 FQNNGV come from the germline V gene. For the CDR3, the DNA is TGTGCCAGCAGCTTTCCGGGAGGCACAACAGATACGCAGTATTTT. Its translation is CASSFPGGTTDTQYF. The variable domain in full, with the rest retrieved from reference TRBV11-2 and TRBJ2-3, is EAGVAQSPRYKIIEKRQSVAFWCNPISGHATLYWYQQILGQGPKLLIQFQNNGVVDDSQLPKDRFSAERLKGVDSTLKIQPAKLEDSAVYLCASSFPGGTTDTQYFGPGTRLTVL.

The chain employs TRBV3-1 and TRBJ2-4; D may correspond to TRBD1 or TRBD2 (5 bases each). The last part of the DNA fits TRBJ2-7 better; the J call may be wrong. This CDR3 has 17 amino acids. Germline CDR1 and CDR2: LGHDT and YNNKEL (reference sequence). The CDR3 nucleotides read TGTGCCAGCAGCAAAACGACTGAGGGGTCCGGCTCCTACGAGCAGTACTTC. Protein sequence: CASSKTTEGSGSYEQYF.

This clonotype was counted ten times or more. This chain links TRBV6-1 with TRBJ1-2; D might be TRBD1 (6 bases). The CDR3 extends over 13 amino acids. CDR1 is MNHNS, CDR2 SASEGT, per germline. V dropped 4 bases and J dropped 2 bases, with 8 bases sitting between them. CDR3 nucleotide sequence: TGTGCCAGCAGTGGGGGGCTAAACTATGGCTACACCTTC. This gives the protein CASSGGLNYGYTF.

The CDR3 DNA is TGTGCCAGCAGTTACGGAGCTGTGGAGAATGAGCAGTTCTTC. This gives the protein CASSYGAVENEQFF. The chain recombines TRBV6-6 with TRBJ2-1; D gene unclear. This CDR3 spans 14 amino acids. Per the germline V gene, CDR1 is MNHNY and CDR2 is SVGAGI (reference sequence). V was trimmed by 2 bases and J by 7 bases, leaving 12 bases between them.

Comment on this clonotype: One end of the junction does not line up with germline, which may come from a read error. The V and J genes are TRBV29-1 and TRBJ2-5; a weak D match, TRBD1 (6 bases). Germline V gives CDR1 SQVTM, CDR2 ANQGSEA. This CDR3 is built from 12 residues. CDR3 sequence: CSVGGQQGTQYF. DNA of the CDR3: TGCAGCGTTGGAGGACAGCAAGGGACCCAGTACTTC.

V gene TRBV20-1 combines with J gene TRBJ1-5, with D possibly matching TRBD1 (5 bases). Germline lookup yields CDR1 DFQATT and CDR2 SNEGSKA (reference sequence). The V gene lost 2 bases and the J gene lost 6 bases, with 20 bases spanning the gap. The CDR3 contains 16 residues. The CDR3 nucleotides are TGCAGTGCTAGAACCTACCTGTCCGGGGGAGGTCAGCCCCAGCATTTT. It encodes CSARTYLSGGGQPQHF.

This clonotype was counted between two and nine times. This chain links TRBV7-9 with TRBJ2-7; the D is unclear. Trimming took 3 bases from V and 4 from J, leaving 13 bases between them. This CDR3 has 14 residues. Germline CDR1 is SEHNR and CDR2 is FQNEAQ (reference sequence). The CDR3 DNA reads TGTGCCAGCAGCTTTGACCTTACCAGATACGAGCAGTACTTC. Translation: CASSFDLTRYEQYF.

The gene calls are TRBV2 and TRBJ1-1; possible D gene TRBD1, 5 bases. This CDR3 contains 15 residues. Germline CDR1 is SNHLY and CDR2 is FYNNEI. V dropped 2 bases and J dropped 0 bases, with 10 bases sitting between them. CDR3 region: CASSEKDSLNTEAFF. CDR3 nucleotide sequence: TGTGCCAGCAGTGAAAAAGACAGCCTGAACACTGAAGCTTTCTTT.

CDR3 amino acids: CASKDGQLTYEQYF. The CDR3 nucleotides read TGTGCCAGCAAGGACGGTCAGCTTACCTACGAGCAGTACTTC. The chain has TRBV7-2 and TRBJ2-7, with D unclear. Trimming removed 7 bases from V and 2 bases from J, with 15 bases in between. The CDR3 runs to 14 residues. Germline lookup yields CDR1 SGHTA and CDR2 FQGNSA.

Written as DNA, the CDR3 is TGTGCCAGCAGCTTAGGGACTAGGGACGGGGAGACCCAGTACTTC. Translating gives CASSLGTRDGETQYF. This chain uses TRBV11-2 with TRBJ2-5, with TRBD2 identical over 7 bases. J gave up 5 bases and V 1 base, and 7 bases lay outside the gene matches. Germline CDR1 reads SGHAT; CDR2 reads FQNNGV. CDR3 length equals 15 residues.

The rearrangement uses TRBV2 and TRBJ2-4, with D possibly matching TRBD1 (7 bases). With the DNA end fitting TRBJ2-7 better, the J assignment may be wrong. Germline V gives CDR1 SNHLY, CDR2 FYNNEI. This CDR3 is 15 amino acids long. CDR3 sequence reads: CASSKAGQTNYEQYF. CDR3 sequence (DNA): TGTGCCAGCAGTAAGGCGGGACAGACCAACTACGAGCAGTACTTC.

This chain connects TRBV3-1 to TRBJ1-1; D not certain. This CDR3 spans 14 amino acids. CDR1 and CDR2 from the germline V gene are LGHDT and YNNKEL (reference sequence). The V and J ends lost 4 bases and 7 bases respectively, with 16 bases between them. CDR3 sequence: CASSPRDRDGEAFF. The CDR3 DNA is TGTGCCAGCAGCCCCCGCGACCGGGATGGTGAAGCTTTCTTT.